Following are 9 T cell receptor beta chains from one sample sequenced in a study of molecular identifiers for immune sequencing clone quantification. TCRdb analysed the PCR reads with MiXCR anew, one entry per CDR3 protein. The table includes over 600,000 distinct CDR3 sequences, 15% to 20% detected once. Sequenced input: naive CD8+ T cells from blood, with Jurkat cell RNA spiked in. Subset meaning: FACS-sorted CD8+CD4-CCR7+CD45RA+ naive T cells. These receptors came from a human donor in good health. Some libraries in this study had Jurkat cell RNA spiked in.

V is TRBV12-3 or TRBV12-4 and J is TRBJ1-5, with D unresolved. The CDR3 contains 14 residues. The V gene lost 1 base and the J gene lost 3 bases, with 7 bases spanning the gap. CDR3 bases: TGTGCCAGCAGTTTAGGGGAGTTCAATCAGCCCCAGCATTTT. It encodes CASSLGEFNQPQHF.

There are many counts of this clonotype. V and J are TRBV29-1 and TRBJ2-1; no firm D call. Germline CDR1 reads SQVTM; CDR2 reads ANQGSEA. The V end lost 0 bases, the J end lost 10 bases, and 10 bases lay between the germline ends. The CDR3 has 12 amino acids. Here the CDR3 reads CSVEDVQREQFF. In nucleotides, the CDR3 is TGCAGCGTTGAAGATGTCCAGAGAGAGCAGTTCTTC.

Here the CDR3 DNA reads TGCAGTGCTAGAGGGGGTGTGGCGGGAAGGGTGTACGAGCAGTACTTC. Protein sequence: CSARGGVAGRVYEQYF. V usage is TRBV20-1 and J usage is TRBJ2-7, with a possible D match to TRBD2 (6 bases). Germline V CDR1 and CDR2: DFQATT, SNEGSKA (reference sequence). The CDR3 loop spans 16 amino acids. The V and J ends lost 1 base and 4 bases respectively, with 20 bases between them.

For this clonotype: One base away lies a much larger clone, so this may be a sequencing read error. For the CDR3, the DNA is TGTGCCAGCACGCAAGGGGGGGTAGACACTGAAGCTCTCTTT. Protein sequence: CASTQGGVDTEALF. The rearrangement links TRBV9 to TRBJ1-1, with D possibly TRBD1 on 6 matching bases. The CDR3 extends over 14 amino acids. CDR1 is SGDLS and CDR2 is YYNGEE in the germline V gene.

This clonotype was seen ten or more times. The chain couples TRBV6-2 or TRBV6-3 to TRBJ2-1; D unclear. CDR3 length equals 14 residues. CDR1 and CDR2 from the germline V gene are MNHEY and SVGEGT. V was pared by 6 bases and J by 8 bases, with 17 bases between. The CDR3: CASSLQETRDEQFF. The CDR3, as DNA: TGTGCCAGCAGCCTACAAGAAACTCGCGATGAGCAGTTCTTC.

About this clonotype itself: A much larger clone sits a single nucleotide away, making a read error possible. The chain links TRBV7-8 to TRBJ1-4; D gene uncertain. The germline V gene has CDR1 SGHVS and CDR2 FQNEAQ. CDR3 length: 15 residues. The CDR3 spells CASNLVGGFIEKLFF. CDR3 DNA: TGTGCCAGCAACTTAGTTGGAGGTTTTATTGAAAAACTGTTTTTT.

As for this clonotype: Relative to the germline gene, one junction end is altered; a read error may explain this. The J gene is TRBJ2-7, the V gene TRBV7-2; the D gene could be TRBD1 or TRBD2 (5 bases each). Germline CDR1 is SGHTA and CDR2 is FQGNSA. CDR3 length equals 14 residues. The CDR3 loop reads CAGSSGLPGDEQCF. In nucleotides, the CDR3 is TGTGCCGGCAGCTCCGGACTCCCTGGGGACGAGCAGTGCTTC.

This clonotype was recorded many times. V is TRBV24-1 and J is TRBJ2-3; 12 bases agree with TRBD2. V shed 1 base and J 0 bases; nucleotides not matched to a gene: 4. The CDR3 spans 18 residues. From germline, CDR1 is KGHDR and CDR2 SFDVKD. This chain's CDR3 is CATSDFRTSGESTDTQYF. The CDR3 DNA reads as TGTGCCACCAGTGATTTTAGGACTAGCGGGGAAAGCACAGATACGCAGTATTTT.

Regarding this clonotype: This clone may be a read error of a much larger clone one base away. The V and J genes are TRBV6-2 or TRBV6-3 and TRBJ2-1; no firm D call. The germline gives CDR1 MNHEY, CDR2 SVGEGT. The CDR3 runs to 13 residues. V lost 3 bases, J lost 6 bases, and 9 bases lay in between. The CDR3 DNA is TGTGCCAGCAGTTATTACTACGTCAATGAGCAGTTCTTC. Its protein product is CASSYYYVNEQFF.